This TCR beta chain was captured in a study of blood T cell repertoires in COVID-19. Sequencing was performed with immunoSEQ multiplex PCR; in TCRdb, only in-frame clones are kept and a portion is missing. This repertoire shows roughly 200,000 clones, 65% to 85% found once; its top ten account for around 26%. Trimming at V came to 7 bases and at J to 5 bases, leaving 10 bases not matched to a gene. Germline V gene sequence: CDR1 ENHRY, CDR2 SYGVKD. The length of the CDR3 is 15 residues. The chain carries TRBV10-3 and TRBJ1-3; 8 bases map to TRBD1. The sequence derives from a man aged 35-49 years with acute or convalescent COVID-19. Input material: peripheral blood. The CDR3 here is CAINVRQGARNTIYF. CDR3 nucleotides: TGTGCCATCAATGTTCGGCAGGGGGCCAGAAACACCATATATTTT.